The 32 T cell receptor beta chains given below trace back to one sample, sequenced in a study of radiotherapy plus CTLA-4 blockade in lung cancer. This table comes from immunoSEQ multiplex PCR, and its TCRdb copy is limited to in-frame clones, with some not included. The sample yields 85,000 to 90,000 clones, about 87% seen once. The sample was peripheral blood, taken from a patient treated with radiotherapy plus ipilimumab. The receptors were gathered from a human donor with non-small cell lung cancer that progressed on radiotherapy plus ipilimumab.

Of note for this clone: Other DNA sequences in this sample translate to the same CDR3. V gene TRBV6-6 combines with J gene TRBJ1-5; D might be TRBD1 (5 bases). This CDR3 is built from 14 residues. The germline CDR1 and CDR2 sequences are MNHNY and SVGAGI (reference sequence). With 2 bases removed from V and 4 bases from J, the gap between germline ends came to 9 bases. The CDR3 nucleotides are TGTGCCAGCAGTTACGGGCAGGGTAATCAGCCCCAGCATTTT. Translated, it gives CASSYGQGNQPQHF.

The gene calls are TRBV30 and TRBJ2-5; 7 positions match TRBD2. Germline V CDR1 and CDR2: GTSNPN, SVGIG (reference sequence). This CDR3 contains 14 residues. V lost 4 bases and J lost 4; bases outside the gene matches: 9. The CDR3 DNA reads as TGTGCCTGGAACCGGGGGGTTAGGGGAGAGACCCAGTACTTC. Translation gives CAWNRGVRGETQYF.

The rearrangement uses TRBV6-5 and TRBJ1-5, with D possibly matching TRBD1 (6 bases). The CDR3 spans 14 residues. Germline CDR1 MNHEY, CDR2 SVGAGI. Trimming stripped 7 bases from V and 0 bases from J, with 10 bases between. CDR3 in DNA: TGTGCCAGCAATCGGGACACTAGCAATCAGCCCCAGCATTTT. It yields the protein CASNRDTSNQPQHF.

The chain couples TRBV6-1 to TRBJ1-2, with D perhaps matching TRBD1 (5 bases). The germline V gene has CDR1 MNHNS and CDR2 SASEGT. The CDR3 is 15 amino acids. Trimming stripped 0 bases from V and 4 bases from J, with 12 bases between. CDR3 sequence reads: CASSEAPGTVYGYTF. The CDR3 region has the DNA TGTGCCAGCAGTGAAGCGCCTGGGACCGTCTATGGCTACACCTTC.

This chain joins TRBV30 and TRBJ2-7; D gene unclear. The CDR3 totals 12 residues. CDR1 GTSNPN and CDR2 SVGIG come from the germline V gene (reference sequence). Trimming removed 3 bases at V and 6 bases at J, with 12 bases between. The CDR3 DNA reads TGTGCCTGGAGGGGCCTACCAGGCGAGCAGTACTTC. This sequence encodes CAWRGLPGEQYF.

The V call is TRBV29-1, the J call TRBJ2-7; TRBD1 matches 9 bases. Germline trimming cut 4 bases from V and 10 bases from J; bases unmatched to any gene: 5. Germline lookup yields CDR1 SQVTM and CDR2 ANQGSEA. The CDR3 extends over 11 amino acids. In DNA form, the CDR3 reads TGCAGCGTTGCGGGGACAGGGATTCAGTACTTC. As protein: CSVAGTGIQYF.

The table lists this clone with a count of one. V usage is TRBV19 and J usage is TRBJ1-2, with 7 bases that match TRBD1. The V gene end was trimmed by 1 base and the J gene end by 4 bases; junction bases not matched to a gene: 3. The CDR3 extends over 14 amino acids. The V gene's germline CDR1 is LNHDA and CDR2 SQIVND (reference sequence). The DNA of the CDR3 is TGTGCCAGTAGTATAGCGACAGGGAGCTATGGCTACACCTTC. Amino acid sequence: CASSIATGSYGYTF.

This chain links TRBV4-3 with TRBJ2-3; no clear D gene. The V gene lost 0 bases and the J gene lost 5 bases, with 6 bases spanning the gap. The V gene's germline CDR1 is LGHNA and CDR2 YSLEER. The CDR3 has 13 residues. The CDR3 here is CASSQDRLDTQYF. The CDR3 DNA is TGCGCCAGCAGCCAAGACAGATTAGATACGCAGTATTTT.

The chain links TRBV7-9 to TRBJ1-1; 11 bases line up with TRBD1. The CDR3 contains 15 residues. V shed 5 bases and J 7 bases; nucleotides not matched to a gene: 9. Germline CDR1 and CDR2: SEHNR and FQNEAQ (reference sequence). The CDR3 loop is CASSLGQGGVVEAFF. CDR3 in DNA: TGTGCCAGCAGCCTGGGACAGGGGGGAGTAGTTGAAGCTTTCTTT. Drawing the rest from reference TRBV7-9 and TRBJ1-1, the complete variable domain is DTGVSQNPRHKITKRGQNVTFRCDPISEHNRLYWYRQTLGQGPEFLTYFQNEAQLEKSRLLSDRFSAERPKGSFSTLEIQRTEQGDSAMYLCASSLGQGGVVEAFFGQGTRLTVV.

This clone was detected once. The rearrangement links TRBV18 to TRBJ1-5, with D perhaps matching TRBD1 (6 bases). CDR1 KGHSH and CDR2 LQKENI come from the germline V gene. With 6 bases removed from V and 6 bases from J, the gap between germline ends came to 15 bases. This CDR3 contains 14 residues. Here the CDR3 reads CASSGAEQAQPQHF. DNA for the CDR3: TGTGCCAGCTCGGGGGCGGAACAAGCTCAGCCCCAGCATTTT.

This chain connects TRBV19 to TRBJ2-3, with 8 bases identical to TRBD2. The CDR3 sequence is 18 residues long. Germline CDR1 reads LNHDA; CDR2 reads SQIVND (reference sequence). Trimming cost V 3 bases and J 0 bases; bases outside gene matches: 11. As DNA, the CDR3 is TGTGCCAGTAGTATTTCTGGACTAGCTACAATTAGCACAGATACGCAGTATTTT. Encoded protein: CASSISGLATISTDTQYF. Filled out from reference TRBV19 and TRBJ2-3, the complete variable domain reads DGGITQSPKYLFRKEGQNVTLSCEQNLNHDAMYWYRQDPGQGLRLIYYSQIVNDFQKGDIAEGYSVSREKKESFPLTVTSAQKNPTAFYLCASSISGLATISTDTQYFGPGTRLTVL.

This rearrangement joins TRBV20-1 to TRBJ1-1, with D uncertain. CDR1 is DFQATT, CDR2 SNEGSKA, per germline (reference sequence). Trimming shortened V by 1 base and J by 3 bases, and 3 bases separated the two germline ends. This CDR3 spans 11 amino acids. For the CDR3, the DNA is TGCAGTGCTAGAGTACACACTGAAGCTTTCTTT. Translating it yields CSARVHTEAFF.

The rearrangement joins TRBV9 to TRBJ2-3, with 10 bases lining up with TRBD2. CDR1 and CDR2 from the germline V gene are SGDLS and YYNGEE. The CDR3 is 15 residues long. V dropped 4 bases and J dropped 5; count of bases not matched to a gene: 7. The CDR3 protein is CASSRTSGKRDTQYF. The CDR3, as DNA: TGTGCCAGCAGCAGAACTAGCGGGAAAAGAGATACGCAGTATTTT.

The chain joins TRBV19 to TRBJ2-6; no firm D call. The CDR3 covers 16 residues. CDR1 is LNHDA, CDR2 SQIVND, per germline (reference sequence). V dropped 3 bases and J dropped 0 bases, with 9 bases sitting between them. The CDR3 protein is CASSIVRLSGANVLTF. The CDR3 DNA follows: TGTGCCAGTAGTATCGTCAGGCTCTCTGGGGCCAACGTCCTGACTTTC.

V and J are TRBV2 and TRBJ1-1; D may be TRBD1 (6 bases). Per the germline V gene, CDR1 is SNHLY and CDR2 is FYNNEI. The CDR3 runs to 14 residues. The germline V and J ends were trimmed by 5 bases and 0 bases, with 10 bases remaining between them. CDR3 in amino acids: CASSFQGMNTEAFF. The CDR3, as DNA: TGTGCCAGCAGTTTTCAGGGGATGAACACTGAAGCTTTCTTT.

The rearrangement links TRBV9 to TRBJ2-5; 8 nucleotides match TRBD2. The junction had 9 bases not matched to a gene; V was cut back by 0 bases and J by 14 bases. CDR3 length equals 13 residues. From germline, CDR1 is SGDLS and CDR2 YYNGEE. The CDR3 region has the DNA TGTGCCAGCAGCGTAGTGTCGGGAGGGCCTCCTTACTTC. It encodes CASSVVSGGPPYF.

This clone was counted between two and nine times. This chain connects TRBV11-2 to TRBJ2-7, with D maybe TRBD1 (6 bases). Germline V gene sequence: CDR1 SGHAT, CDR2 FQNNGV. Between the trimmed V and J ends, which lost 3 bases and 3 bases, there was a span of 12 bases. The CDR3 is 14 residues long. CDR3 nucleotide sequence: TGTGCCAGCAGCTTCGAACAGGGTCACTACGAGCAGTACTTC. Encoded protein: CASSFEQGHYEQYF.

The chain uses TRBV5-1 and TRBJ1-1; tentatively, D is TRBD1 (5 bases). Germline CDR1 SGHRS, CDR2 YFSETQ. This CDR3 comprises 13 residues. Trimming took 5 bases from V and 0 from J, leaving 8 bases between them. The CDR3 sequence: CASSTGLNTEAFF. CDR3 DNA sequence: TGCGCCAGCAGTACAGGATTGAACACTGAAGCTTTCTTT.

The chain combines TRBV7-9 with TRBJ2-1; the match to TRBD2 covers 8 bases. V gave up 4 bases and J gave up 1 base; unmatched junction bases: 9. Per germline, CDR1 SEHNR and CDR2 FQNEAQ (reference sequence). The CDR3 consists of 17 residues. The CDR3 sequence: CASSYRSGRSSYNEQFF. Here the CDR3 DNA reads TGTGCCAGCAGCTATAGGAGCGGGAGATCGTCCTACAATGAGCAGTTCTTC.

This clone was seen a handful of times. V and J are TRBV5-1 and TRBJ1-6; D ambiguous. This CDR3 comprises 17 residues. Germline V gene data show CDR1 as SGHRS and CDR2 as YFSETQ. The V end lost 4 bases, the J end lost 7 bases, and 21 bases lay between the germline ends. The CDR3 loop is CASSPSAGSSSNSPLHF. The CDR3, as DNA: TGCGCCAGCAGCCCCTCAGCGGGGTCTAGTAGCAATTCACCCCTCCACTTT.

CDR3 nucleotide sequence: TGTGCCATCAGTGAGTCGAACAGGAATCAGCCCCAGCATTTT. Its protein is CAISESNRNQPQHF. This chain connects TRBV10-3 to TRBJ1-5, with D possibly being TRBD1 (5 bases). The ends were cut back, 0 bases at V and 4 bases at J, with 7 bases in the middle. CDR3 size: 14 residues. The V gene's germline CDR1 is ENHRY and CDR2 SYGVKD.

The V gene is TRBV6-1, the J gene TRBJ1-1; D is unclear. The V gene's germline CDR1 is MNHNS and CDR2 SASEGT. This CDR3 is 15 amino acids long. V lost 5 bases, J lost 2 bases, and 15 bases lay in between. The CDR3 coding sequence is TGTGCCAGCAGTCCCTCGGGGATGTCTAACACTGAAGCTTTCTTT. Translation: CASSPSGMSNTEAFF.

In DNA form, the CDR3 reads TGTGCCAGCAAGGGAGGACAGGGGTGGCACGAGCAGTACTTC. Encoded protein: CASKGGQGWHEQYF. V usage is TRBV6-4 and J usage is TRBJ2-7, with 9 nucleotides matching TRBD1. The CDR3 covers 14 residues. Unmatched junction bases numbered 9, after V lost 7 bases and J lost 5 bases. Germline CDR1 and CDR2: MRHNA and SNTAGT.

The chain uses TRBV11-2 and TRBJ2-2, with TRBD2 identical over 14 bases. The CDR3 totals 16 residues. V trimming: 5 bases; J trimming: 7 bases; junction bases outside the gene matches: 6. CDR1 and CDR2 from the germline V gene are SGHAT and FQNNGV. CDR3 sequence: CASSLTSGRAGGELFF. In nucleotides, the CDR3 is TGTGCCAGCAGCCTGACTAGCGGGAGGGCAGGCGGGGAGCTGTTTTTT.

The J gene is TRBJ2-7, the V gene TRBV6-5, with a tentative D call TRBD2 (5 bases). Germline CDR1 MNHEY, CDR2 SVGAGI. V was shortened by 0 bases and J by 2 bases, with 11 bases between the two germline ends. This CDR3 contains 15 residues. The CDR3 reads CASSYSAAAPYEQYF. The DNA of the CDR3 is TGTGCCAGCAGTTACTCGGCAGCGGCCCCCTACGAGCAGTACTTC.

The gene calls are TRBV18 and TRBJ1-1, with D possibly TRBD1 on 5 matching bases. The CDR3 covers 12 residues. Germline V lookup: CDR1 KGHSH, CDR2 LQKENI. V was clipped by 3 bases and J by 10 bases, with 12 bases between them. CDR3 sequence: CASSPLDGGAFF. Written as DNA, the CDR3 is TGTGCCAGCTCACCCTTGGATGGGGGAGCTTTCTTT.

The rearrangement links TRBV19 to TRBJ1-5; 7 nucleotides align to TRBD1. Germline CDR1 and CDR2: LNHDA and SQIVND (reference sequence). V lost 6 bases and J lost 6; bases outside the gene matches: 8. This CDR3 is 14 amino acids long. The CDR3 here is CASRSDRPSQPQHF. CDR3 bases: TGTGCCAGTAGGTCGGACAGGCCAAGTCAGCCCCAGCATTTT.

Here the CDR3 reads CAADRDYGYTF. CDR3 nucleotide sequence: TGTGCCGCCGACAGGGACTATGGCTACACCTTC. This chain connects TRBV30 to TRBJ1-2; 7 bases align to TRBD1. Germline CDR1 and CDR2: GTSNPN and SVGIG (reference sequence). The CDR3 has 11 residues. The ends lost 8 bases at V and 3 bases at J; junction bases unmatched: 3.

Note on this clone: Other DNA sequences in the sample encode the same CDR3. This sequence joins TRBV5-1 and TRBJ1-2; TRBD1 agrees at 7 bases. CDR3 length equals 13 residues. Germline CDR1 and CDR2: SGHRS and YFSETQ. V shed 0 bases, J shed 5 bases, and the junction held 1 base outside the gene matches. CDR3 protein: CASSLGTGYGYTF. The CDR3 coding sequence is TGCGCCAGCAGCTTGGGGACAGGATATGGCTACACCTTC.

The CDR3 loop is CASSRTREKLFF. CDR3 bases: TGTGCCAGCAGCCGGACACGCGAAAAACTGTTTTTT. The rearrangement links TRBV4-2 to TRBJ1-4; a possible D gene is TRBD1 (5 bases). Germline V CDR1 and CDR2: LGHNA, YNFKEQ. V was clipped by 4 bases and J by 8 bases, with 8 bases between them. CDR3 size: 12 residues.

The V gene is TRBV9, the J gene TRBJ1-6; no clear D. The germline V gene encodes CDR1 SGDLS and CDR2 YYNGEE. V was trimmed by 4 bases and J by 0 bases, leaving 8 bases between them. CDR3 length: 15 amino acids. The CDR3 sequence: CASSPQSSYNSPLHF. The CDR3, as DNA: TGTGCCAGCAGCCCGCAGAGCTCCTATAATTCACCCCTCCACTTT. The whole variable domain, remainder taken from reference TRBV9 and TRBJ1-6, is DSGVTQTPKHLITATGQRVTLRCSPRSGDLSVYWYQQSLDQGLQFLIQYYNGEERAKGNILERFSAQQFPDLHSELNLSSLELGDSALYFCASSPQSSYNSPLHFGNGTRLTVT.

V is TRBV7-6 and J is TRBJ1-4, with D perhaps matching TRBD1 (5 bases). CDR1 is SGHVS, CDR2 FNYEAQ, per germline. The ends were cut back, 2 bases at V and 7 bases at J, with 14 bases in the middle. This CDR3 has 15 residues. The CDR3 spells CASSLTRGIGEKLFF. In nucleotides, the CDR3 is TGTGCCAGCAGCTTAACCCGGGGCATAGGTGAAAAACTGTTTTTT.